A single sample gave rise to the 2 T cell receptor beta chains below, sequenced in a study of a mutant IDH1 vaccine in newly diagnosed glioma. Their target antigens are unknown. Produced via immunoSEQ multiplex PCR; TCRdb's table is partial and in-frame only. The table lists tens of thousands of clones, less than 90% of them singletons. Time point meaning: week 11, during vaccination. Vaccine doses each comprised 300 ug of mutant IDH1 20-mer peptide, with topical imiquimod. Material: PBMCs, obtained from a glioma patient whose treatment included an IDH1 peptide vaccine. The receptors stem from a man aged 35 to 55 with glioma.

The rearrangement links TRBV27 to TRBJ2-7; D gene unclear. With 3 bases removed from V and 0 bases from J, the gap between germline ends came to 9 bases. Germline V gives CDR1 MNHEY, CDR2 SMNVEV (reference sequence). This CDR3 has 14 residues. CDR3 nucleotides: TGTGCCAGCAGTTTCGCGGCACTCTCCTACGAGCAGTACTTC. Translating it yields CASSFAALSYEQYF.

DNA for the CDR3: TGTGCCAGCAGCTCCCGAGTTGTAAGGAGGGAGGGCCCTCAGGATGAGCAGTTCTTC. Translated: CASSSRVVRREGPQDEQFF. The V call is TRBV7-9, the J call TRBJ2-1, with 7 bases aligning to TRBD2. The germline V gene encodes CDR1 SEHNR and CDR2 FQNEAQ (reference sequence). V lost 4 bases, J lost 8 bases, and 23 bases stayed unmatched. The CDR3 contains 19 residues.